This is a list of T cell receptor beta chains from one sample in a study of cytomegalovirus exposure and HLA in healthy donors. Assay: immunoSEQ multiplex PCR; the TCRdb copy retains only in-frame clones and omits some. The sample has about 94,000 clones, more than 70% seen once; the top ten hold about 4%. Sequencing input: PBMCs. The receptor source for this set is a man between 25 and 39 years old in good health and CMV-seronegative. Each CDR3 is given with its conserved first and last residue. The D gene is left open where the match is weak. The size field is filled for only some rows; it gives once, few, many or a size class.

V: TRBV5-6; size: -; J: TRBJ2-7; D: TRBD1; DNA: TGTGCCAGCAGCTTCTTACAGGGGGGCTACGAGCAGTACTTC; CDR3: CASSFLQGGYEQYF
V: TRBV7-6; size: -; J: TRBJ1-2; D: TRBD1; DNA: TGTGCCAGCAGCTTAATTGCCGGGACAGGGGGCCTCCCCCATGGCTACACCTTC; CDR3: CASSLIAGTGGLPHGYTF
V: TRBV30; size: -; J: TRBJ2-1; D: -; DNA: TGTGCCTGGCTGGGATTGGGGACTGATTCTTACAATGAGCAGTTCTTC; CDR3: CAWLGLGTDSYNEQFF
V: TRBV4-1; size: -; J: TRBJ1-2; D: TRBD1; DNA: TGCGCCAGCAGCCAGGGGAACAGGGGGCGAGTTCCCTATGGCTACACCTTC; CDR3: CASSQGNRGRVPYGYTF
V: TRBV10-1; size: -; J: TRBJ2-1; D: -; DNA: TGCGCCAGCAGTGCGGGTTACTCCTACAATGAGCAGTTCTTC; CDR3: CASSAGYSYNEQFF
V: TRBV6-1; size: -; J: TRBJ1-2; D: -; DNA: TGTGCCAGCAAACTATATGGCTACACCTTC; CDR3: CASKLYGYTF
V: TRBV10-3; size: -; J: TRBJ2-3; D: TRBD2; DNA: TGTGCCGCCCTCCCCGGGACTAGCGGTACAGATACGCAGTATTTT; CDR3: CAALPGTSGTDTQYF
V: TRBV10-1; size: few; J: TRBJ2-4; D: -; DNA: TGCGCCAGCAGTGGCAAGTGGAAGGGGGCCAAAAACATTCAGTACTTC; CDR3: CASSGKWKGAKNIQYF
V: TRBV19; size: -; J: TRBJ1-5; D: TRBD1; DNA: TGTGCCAGTAGTCCTCGGACAGGGATTGCAAATCAGCCCCAGCATTTT; CDR3: CASSPRTGIANQPQHF
V: TRBV29-1; size: few; J: TRBJ2-1; D: -; DNA: TGCAGCACCTCCGGCGGCCTCCAAGGCCACAATGAGCAGTTCTTC; CDR3: CSTSGGLQGHNEQFF
V: TRBV7-8; size: -; J: TRBJ1-2; D: TRBD1; DNA: TGTGCCAGCAGCTTATATGGGGGACAGTTTAACTATGGCTACACCTTC; CDR3: CASSLYGGQFNYGYTF
V: TRBV5-1; size: -; J: TRBJ1-1; D: -; DNA: TGCGCCAGCAGCTTTGAGGGCGCGAACACTGAAGCTTTCTTT; CDR3: CASSFEGANTEAFF
V: TRBV28; size: once; J: TRBJ2-7; D: TRBD2; DNA: TGTGCCAGCAGCCCGGTGGTTGTCAGCGGGAGTGAGTACGAGCAGTACTTC; CDR3: CASSPVVVSGSEYEQYF
V: TRBV19; size: -; J: TRBJ1-1; D: TRBD1; DNA: TGTGCCAGTACCCGGTCGGGACAGCAGAACACTGAAGCTTTCTTT; CDR3: CASTRSGQQNTEAFF
V: TRBV2; size: -; J: TRBJ2-7; D: TRBD2; DNA: TGTGCCAGCACCCGAGAGGTACTAGCGGGAGGTGGGGAGCAGTACTTC; CDR3: CASTREVLAGGGEQYF
V: TRBV7-9; size: -; J: TRBJ2-5; D: -; DNA: TGTGCCAGCAGCTTTTACGATGGCGAGACCCAGTACTTC; CDR3: CASSFYDGETQYF
V: TRBV6-5; size: -; J: TRBJ1-1; D: -; DNA: TGTGCCAGCAGAAGAGCTTCCATGAACACTGAAGCTTTCTTT; CDR3: CASRRASMNTEAFF
V: TRBV27; size: -; J: TRBJ2-3; D: TRBD2; DNA: TGTGCCAGCAGTTTATATACCGGGAGGTTGACAGATACGCAGTATTTT; CDR3: CASSLYTGRLTDTQYF
V: TRBV10-1; size: -; J: TRBJ2-2; D: TRBD1; DNA: TGCGCCAGCAGTGGGACAGGGACCGGGGAGCTGTTTTTT; CDR3: CASSGTGTGELFF
V: TRBV25-1; size: -; J: TRBJ1-6; D: -; DNA: TGTGCCAGCAGTTTGACAGGTTACTCACCCCTCCACTTT; CDR3: CASSLTGYSPLHF
V: TRBV6-1; size: -; J: TRBJ2-1; D: TRBD2; DNA: TGTGCCAGCAGTGATTCCCTAGCGGGAGCATACAATGAGCAGTTCTTC; CDR3: CASSDSLAGAYNEQFF
V: TRBV6-5; size: -; J: TRBJ1-2; D: -; DNA: TGTGCCAGCAGTTACTCTGTCAGGTCAGGGGGCTACACCTTC; CDR3: CASSYSVRSGGYTF
V: TRBV28; size: -; J: TRBJ2-7; D: TRBD2; DNA: TGTGCCAGCAGCGCTAGCGGGAACTACGAGCAGTACTTC; CDR3: CASSASGNYEQYF
V: TRBV30; size: -; J: TRBJ1-2; D: -; DNA: TGTGCCTGGAGTGCGGGGTCGGGCGGCTACACCTTC; CDR3: CAWSAGSGGYTF
V: TRBV7-9; size: -; J: TRBJ2-3; D: TRBD2; DNA: TGTGCCAGCAGCGCAACTAGCGGGGGCCCCGAGAGCACAGATACGCAGTATTTT; CDR3: CASSATSGGPESTDTQYF
V: TRBV19; size: -; J: TRBJ1-2; D: TRBD1; DNA: TGTGCCAGTAGTCTCACAGGGGTTGGCTACACCTTC; CDR3: CASSLTGVGYTF
V: TRBV7-9; size: -; J: TRBJ1-2; D: -; DNA: TGTTCCAGCAGCTTAGGTACGACGGGGACAAACTATGGCTACACCTTC; CDR3: CSSSLGTTGTNYGYTF
V: TRBV7-8; size: few; J: TRBJ1-1; D: -; DNA: TGTGCCAGCAGCTCTAGGACAGTGAACACTGAAGCTTTCTTT; CDR3: CASSSRTVNTEAFF
V: TRBV15; size: few; J: TRBJ1-3; D: -; DNA: TGTGCCACCAGCGCCCGCTTAGGGACAAGAAATGGAAACACCATATATTTT; CDR3: CATSARLGTRNGNTIYF
V: TRBV4-1; size: -; J: TRBJ2-7; D: TRBD2; DNA: TGCGCCAGACTAGCGGGAAGAGCCGGTTACTCCTACGAGCAGTACTTC; CDR3: CARLAGRAGYSYEQYF
V: TRBV27; size: once; J: TRBJ2-6; D: TRBD1; DNA: TGTGCCAGCAGTTTCGGGGACAGGGCATTCTCTGGGGCCAACGTCCTGACTTTC; CDR3: CASSFGDRAFSGANVLTF
V: TRBV6-1; size: -; J: TRBJ1-1; D: TRBD1; DNA: TGTGCCAGCAGTGAAGGTGTGACAGGGGGCACTGAAGCTTTCTTT; CDR3: CASSEGVTGGTEAFF
V: TRBV10-3; size: -; J: TRBJ1-3; D: -; DNA: TGTGCCATCAGTGTATTCATGGGACTCGGAAGCTCTGGAAACACCATATATTTT; CDR3: CAISVFMGLGSSGNTIYF
V: TRBV7-2; size: once; J: TRBJ2-6; D: -; DNA: TGTGCCAGCAGCTTAGTTTCGGGTAACTCTGGGGCCGACGTCCTGACTTTC; CDR3: CASSLVSGNSGADVLTF
V: TRBV6-5; size: -; J: TRBJ2-3; D: TRBD2; DNA: TGTGCCAGCGAACTAGCGGGCACAGATACGCAGTATTTT; CDR3: CASELAGTDTQYF
V: TRBV27; size: -; J: TRBJ2-3; D: TRBD2; DNA: TGTGCCAGCAGTCTACAAGGGGTTACTAGCGGGAGAACATGGGCGCAGACAGATACGCAGTATTTT; CDR3: CASSLQGVTSGRTWAQTDTQYF
V: TRBV15; size: -; J: TRBJ2-1; D: -; DNA: TGTGCCACCAGTACGGGCTACAATGAGCAGTTCTTC; CDR3: CATSTGYNEQFF
V: TRBV6-6; size: -; J: TRBJ2-1; D: TRBD2; DNA: TGTGCCAGCAGAGCGGGGGGGAGCTCCTACAATGAGCAGTTCTTC; CDR3: CASRAGGSSYNEQFF
V: TRBV5-1; size: -; J: TRBJ1-3; D: -; DNA: TGCGCCAGCAGCTCTGGACTGTCGTGGGGAAACACCATATATTTT; CDR3: CASSSGLSWGNTIYF
V: TRBV4-2; size: -; J: TRBJ2-3; D: TRBD2; DNA: TGTGCCAGCAGCCCAGGACTAGATAGCACAGATACGCAGTATTTT; CDR3: CASSPGLDSTDTQYF
V: TRBV7-2; size: -; J: TRBJ2-5; D: -; DNA: TGTGCCAGCAGCAGTCGGACTCCCCAGACCTTCTACTTC; CDR3: CASSSRTPQTFYF
V: TRBV6-6; size: -; J: TRBJ2-7; D: -; DNA: TGTGCCAGCTGGGGCGAATTTACCGAGCAGTACTTC; CDR3: CASWGEFTEQYF
V: TRBV9; size: -; J: TRBJ1-1; D: TRBD1; DNA: TGTGCCAGCAGCAGCAGGGACAGGAACACTGAAGCTTTCTTT; CDR3: CASSSRDRNTEAFF
V: TRBV7-9; size: once; J: TRBJ2-7; D: -; DNA: TGTGCCAGCAGCTCACGGTGGGGGGACGGTTCCTACGAGCAGTACTTC; CDR3: CASSSRWGDGSYEQYF
V: TRBV30; size: few; J: TRBJ2-1; D: -; DNA: TGTGCCTGGAGTGCGGGGGTGAGGGACAATGAGCAGTTCTTC; CDR3: CAWSAGVRDNEQFF
V: TRBV5-1; size: -; J: TRBJ2-7; D: TRBD1; DNA: TGCGCCAGCAGCTTGTTGGGACAGGGGCCCTACGAGCAGTACTTC; CDR3: CASSLLGQGPYEQYF
V: TRBV11-2; size: -; J: TRBJ2-5; D: TRBD2; DNA: TGTGCCAGCAGCTTACTAGCGGGGGGGCCATGGGAGACCCAGTACTTC; CDR3: CASSLLAGGPWETQYF
V: TRBV5-6; size: -; J: TRBJ2-7; D: TRBD1; DNA: TGTGCCAGCAGCTTCGGGACAGGGGGCTACGAGCAGTACTTC; CDR3: CASSFGTGGYEQYF
V: TRBV28; size: -; J: TRBJ2-7; D: TRBD1; DNA: TGTGCCAGCAGTTTATGGGACAGGCCCTACGAGCAGTACTTC; CDR3: CASSLWDRPYEQYF